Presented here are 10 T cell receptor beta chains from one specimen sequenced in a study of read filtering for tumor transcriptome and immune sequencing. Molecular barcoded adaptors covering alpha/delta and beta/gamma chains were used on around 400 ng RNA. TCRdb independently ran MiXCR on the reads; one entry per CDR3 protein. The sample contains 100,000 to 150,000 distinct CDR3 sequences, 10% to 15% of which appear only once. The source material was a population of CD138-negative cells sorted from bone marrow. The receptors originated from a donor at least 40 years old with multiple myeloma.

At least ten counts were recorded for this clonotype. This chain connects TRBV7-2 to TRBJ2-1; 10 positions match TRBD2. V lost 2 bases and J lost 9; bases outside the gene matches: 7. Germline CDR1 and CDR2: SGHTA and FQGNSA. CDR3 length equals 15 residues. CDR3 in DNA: TGTGCCAGCAGCTTAAGGAGCGGGAGGGCGGGTGAGCAGTTCTTC. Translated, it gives CASSLRSGRAGEQFF.

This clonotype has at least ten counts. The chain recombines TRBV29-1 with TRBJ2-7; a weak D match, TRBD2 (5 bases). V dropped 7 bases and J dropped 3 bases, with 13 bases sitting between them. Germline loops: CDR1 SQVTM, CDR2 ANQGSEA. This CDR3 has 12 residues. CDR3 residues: CSGGAPGYEQYF. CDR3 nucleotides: TGCAGCGGGGGAGCTCCGGGCTACGAGCAGTACTTC.

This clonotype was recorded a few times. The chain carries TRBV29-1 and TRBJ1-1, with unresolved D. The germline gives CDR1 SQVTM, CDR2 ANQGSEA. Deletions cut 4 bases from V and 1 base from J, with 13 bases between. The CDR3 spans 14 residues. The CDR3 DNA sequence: TGCAGCGTTGGAACGTCCCCTTGGAACACTGAAGCTTTCTTT. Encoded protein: CSVGTSPWNTEAFF.

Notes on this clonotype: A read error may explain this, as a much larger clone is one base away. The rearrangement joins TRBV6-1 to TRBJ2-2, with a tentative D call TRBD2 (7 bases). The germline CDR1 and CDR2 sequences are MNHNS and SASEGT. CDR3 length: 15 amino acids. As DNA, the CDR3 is TGTGCCAGCAGTGAGCGACGCGGGGGCACCGGGGAGCCGTTTTTT. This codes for CASSERRGGTGEPFF.

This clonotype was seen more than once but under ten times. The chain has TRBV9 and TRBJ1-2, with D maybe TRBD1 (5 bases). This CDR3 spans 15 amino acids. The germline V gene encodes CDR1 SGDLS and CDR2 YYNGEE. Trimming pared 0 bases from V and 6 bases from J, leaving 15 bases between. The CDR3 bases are TGTGCCAGCAGCGTAGCCCCCACTCCGGGGGATGGCTACACCTTC. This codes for CASSVAPTPGDGYTF.

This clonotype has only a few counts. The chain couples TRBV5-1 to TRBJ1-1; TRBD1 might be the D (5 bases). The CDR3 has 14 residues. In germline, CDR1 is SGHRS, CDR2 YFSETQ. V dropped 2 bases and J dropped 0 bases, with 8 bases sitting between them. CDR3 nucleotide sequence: TGCGCCAGCAGCTTAGGGACCCTGAACACTGAAGCTTTCTTT. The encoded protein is CASSLGTLNTEAFF.

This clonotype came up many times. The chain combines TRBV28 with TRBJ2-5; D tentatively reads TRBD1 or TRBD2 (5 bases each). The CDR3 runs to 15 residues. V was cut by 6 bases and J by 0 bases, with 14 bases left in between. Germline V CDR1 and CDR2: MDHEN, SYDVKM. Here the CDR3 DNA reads TGTGCCAGCAGGCCAATCGGGGCGTACCAAGAGACCCAGTACTTC. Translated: CASRPIGAYQETQYF.

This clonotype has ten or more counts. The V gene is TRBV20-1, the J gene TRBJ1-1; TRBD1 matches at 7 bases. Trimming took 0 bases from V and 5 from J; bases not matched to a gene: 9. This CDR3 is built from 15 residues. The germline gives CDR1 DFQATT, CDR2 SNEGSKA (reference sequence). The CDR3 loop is CSARDQGRGGTEAFF. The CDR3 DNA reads TGCAGTGCTAGAGATCAAGGCAGGGGGGGGACTGAAGCTTTCTTT.

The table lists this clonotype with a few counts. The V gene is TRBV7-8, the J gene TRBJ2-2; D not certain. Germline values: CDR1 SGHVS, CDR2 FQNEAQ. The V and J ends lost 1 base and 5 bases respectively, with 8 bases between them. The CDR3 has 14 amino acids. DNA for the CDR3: TGTGCCAGCAGCTTAGTAGCCCTAACCGGGGAGCTGTTTTTT. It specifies CASSLVALTGELFF.

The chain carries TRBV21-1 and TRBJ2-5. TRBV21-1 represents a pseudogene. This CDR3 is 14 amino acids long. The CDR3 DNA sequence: TGTGCCAGCAGCAAAGAAGGGTCGGGAGAGACCCAGTACTTC. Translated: CASSKEGSGETQYF.